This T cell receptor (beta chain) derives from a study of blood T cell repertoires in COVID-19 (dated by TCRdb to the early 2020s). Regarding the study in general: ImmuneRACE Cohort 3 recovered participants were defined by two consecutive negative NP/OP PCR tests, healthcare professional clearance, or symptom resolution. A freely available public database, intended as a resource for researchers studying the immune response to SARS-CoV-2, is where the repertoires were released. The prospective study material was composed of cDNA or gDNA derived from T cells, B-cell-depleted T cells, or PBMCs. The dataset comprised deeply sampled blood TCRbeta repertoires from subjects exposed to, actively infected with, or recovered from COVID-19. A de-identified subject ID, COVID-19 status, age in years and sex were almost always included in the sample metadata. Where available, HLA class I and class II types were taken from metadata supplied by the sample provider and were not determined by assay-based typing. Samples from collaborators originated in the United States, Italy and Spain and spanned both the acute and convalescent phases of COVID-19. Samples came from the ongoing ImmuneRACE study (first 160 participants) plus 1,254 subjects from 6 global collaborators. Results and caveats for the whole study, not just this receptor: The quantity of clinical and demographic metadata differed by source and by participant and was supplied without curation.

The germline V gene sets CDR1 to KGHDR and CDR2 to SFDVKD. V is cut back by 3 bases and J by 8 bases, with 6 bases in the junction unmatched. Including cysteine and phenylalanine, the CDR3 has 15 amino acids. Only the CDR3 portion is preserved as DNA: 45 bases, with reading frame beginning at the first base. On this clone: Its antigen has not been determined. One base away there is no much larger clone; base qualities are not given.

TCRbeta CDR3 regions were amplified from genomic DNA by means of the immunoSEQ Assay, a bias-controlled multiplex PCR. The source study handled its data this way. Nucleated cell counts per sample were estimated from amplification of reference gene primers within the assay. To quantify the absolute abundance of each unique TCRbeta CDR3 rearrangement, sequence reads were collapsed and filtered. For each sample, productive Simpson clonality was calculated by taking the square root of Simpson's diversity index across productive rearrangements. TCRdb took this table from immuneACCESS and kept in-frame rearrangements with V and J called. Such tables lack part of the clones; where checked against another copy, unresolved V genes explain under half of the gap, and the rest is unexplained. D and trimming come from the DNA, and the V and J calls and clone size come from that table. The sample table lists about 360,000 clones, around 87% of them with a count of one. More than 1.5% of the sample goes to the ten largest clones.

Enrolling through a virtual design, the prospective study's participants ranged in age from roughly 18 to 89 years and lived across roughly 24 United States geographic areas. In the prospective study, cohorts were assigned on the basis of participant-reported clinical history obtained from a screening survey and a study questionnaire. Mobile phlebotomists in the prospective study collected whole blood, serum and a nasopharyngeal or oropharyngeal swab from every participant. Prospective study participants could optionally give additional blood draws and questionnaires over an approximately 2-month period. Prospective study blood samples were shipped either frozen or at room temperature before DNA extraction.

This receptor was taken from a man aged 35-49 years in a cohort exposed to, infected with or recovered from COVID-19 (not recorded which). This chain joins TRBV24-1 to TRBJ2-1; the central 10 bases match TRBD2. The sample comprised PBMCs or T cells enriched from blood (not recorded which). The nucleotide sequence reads TGTGCCACCAGTGATCGCGCTAGCGGGAGACATGAGCAGTTCTTC. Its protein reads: CATSDRASGRHEQFF.